This TCR beta chain stems from a study of T cells in Graves' hyperthyroidism and ophthalmopathy. This clonotype appeared many times. Its matching antigen is unknown. RNA transcripts provided the source from which TCR beta CDR3 regions were amplified. Using the HTBI primer set, a first-round RT-PCR was run on the TCR CDR3. TCRdb recomputed calls from the multiplex PCR reads with MiXCR, one row per CDR3 protein. The sample contains over 350,000 distinct CDR3 sequences, roughly an eighth of which appear only once. Study-level results: Most clonotypes expanded in thyroid above 0.001 were likewise present in blood.

The length of the CDR3 is 13 residues. V was trimmed by 4 bases and J by 7 bases, leaving 14 bases between them. The germline V gene has CDR1 GTSNPN and CDR2 SVGIG (reference sequence). The clonotype originates from a man in his fifties or sixties with Graves' ophthalmopathy. The sequencing sample was made of blood. The chain links TRBV30 to TRBJ2-1; D remains ambiguous. The CDR3 sequence is CAWNSNQWNEQFF. The CDR3 nucleotides read TGTGCCTGGAATTCCAATCAGTGGAATGAGCAGTTCTTC.